The T cell receptor beta chain described here comes from a study of blood T cell repertoires in COVID-19. Measured with immunoSEQ multiplex PCR; TCRdb has only the in-frame clones, and not every one. The table has around 50,000 clones, 86% seen once. The CDR3 extends over 12 amino acids. The V gene's germline CDR1 is MNHEY and CDR2 SVGAGI. Trimming took off 6 bases at V and 6 bases at J, with 11 bases between the two ends. The sequence derives from a human donor in a cohort sampled during active COVID-19. Sequencing was carried out using peripheral blood. The chain joins TRBV6-5 to TRBJ1-1; D gene uncertain. The CDR3 sequence is CASSRLDSEAFF. CDR3 in DNA: TGTGCCAGCAGCCGCCTGGACTCTGAAGCTTTCTTT.